Listed below are T cell receptor beta chains from one sample, sequenced in a study of vaccination effects on CD4 cells after COVID-19. Their antigens remain unidentified. Sequenced by immunoSEQ multiplex PCR; TCRdb stores in-frame clones only, minus some. The top ten clones hold about 3.1% of a sample with about 41,000 clones, more than 65% of them seen once. Specimen: CD4+ T cells from PBMCs cultured with HCoV-NL63 spike peptides, collected before COVID-19 vaccination. These receptors all stem from a human donor who received a COVID-19 vaccine. The CDR3 runs from the conserved cysteine through the conserved F or W. The D gene is left open where the match is weak. Only part of the rows carry a size: once, few, many, or a class if the clone is expanded.

v_call: TRBV19; d_call: TRBD1; j_call: TRBJ1-5; clone_size: NA; cdr3_aa: CASSIGQDRNSNQPQHF; cdr3_nt: TGTGCCAGTAGTATCGGACAGGACCGTAATAGCAATCAGCCCCAGCATTTT
v_call: TRBV18; d_call: NA; j_call: TRBJ1-2; clone_size: NA; cdr3_aa: CASSPDGFYGYTF; cdr3_nt: TGTGCCAGCTCACCAGATGGGTTCTATGGCTACACCTTC
v_call: TRBV25-1; d_call: NA; j_call: TRBJ2-5; clone_size: NA; cdr3_aa: CASSPTGTVETQYF; cdr3_nt: TGTGCCAGCAGTCCAACCGGGACTGTGGAGACCCAGTACTTC
v_call: TRBV19; d_call: NA; j_call: TRBJ1-3; clone_size: NA; cdr3_aa: CASSSYGGSGNTIYF; cdr3_nt: TGTGCCAGTAGTTCATACGGGGGCTCTGGAAACACCATATATTTT
v_call: TRBV19; d_call: TRBD1; j_call: TRBJ2-2; clone_size: few; cdr3_aa: CASSRRQGPNTGELFF; cdr3_nt: TGTGCCAGTAGTAGGAGACAGGGTCCGAACACCGGGGAGCTGTTTTTT
v_call: TRBV10-3; d_call: NA; j_call: TRBJ1-1; clone_size: NA; cdr3_aa: CAISSEERNTEAFF; cdr3_nt: TGTGCCATCAGCTCGGAGGAGCGGAACACTGAAGCTTTCTTT
v_call: TRBV19; d_call: NA; j_call: TRBJ2-1; clone_size: NA; cdr3_aa: CASSITGSPYNEQFF; cdr3_nt: TGTGCCAGTAGTATCACAGGGTCCCCCTACAATGAGCAGTTCTTC
v_call: TRBV6-5; d_call: NA; j_call: TRBJ1-1; clone_size: NA; cdr3_aa: CASSPGGRAFF; cdr3_nt: TGTGCCAGCAGCCCGGGGGGGAGAGCTTTCTTT
v_call: TRBV7-2; d_call: TRBD1; j_call: TRBJ1-4; clone_size: once; cdr3_aa: CASSQDRGHEKLFF; cdr3_nt: TGTGCCAGCAGCCAGGACAGGGGGCACGAAAAACTGTTTTTT
v_call: TRBV28; d_call: NA; j_call: TRBJ1-4; clone_size: NA; cdr3_aa: CASSVHREEKLFF; cdr3_nt: TGTGCCAGCAGTGTCCACAGGGAAGAAAAACTGTTTTTT
v_call: TRBV20-1; d_call: NA; j_call: TRBJ1-1; clone_size: NA; cdr3_aa: CSATSELWAFF; cdr3_nt: TGCAGTGCAACTAGCGAGCTCTGGGCTTTCTTT
v_call: TRBV4-1; d_call: TRBD1; j_call: TRBJ2-3; clone_size: NA; cdr3_aa: CAGSRRGQGLPDTQYF; cdr3_nt: TGCGCCGGCAGCCGAAGGGGACAGGGGTTGCCAGATACGCAGTATTTT
v_call: TRBV5-1; d_call: NA; j_call: TRBJ1-4; clone_size: NA; cdr3_aa: CASSLGGYEKLFF; cdr3_nt: TGCGCCAGCAGCTTGGGGGGGTATGAAAAACTGTTTTTT
v_call: TRBV28; d_call: NA; j_call: TRBJ1-2; clone_size: NA; cdr3_aa: CASRQSNYGYTF; cdr3_nt: TGTGCCAGCAGACAGTCTAACTATGGCTACACCTTC
v_call: TRBV9; d_call: NA; j_call: TRBJ2-1; clone_size: few; cdr3_aa: CASSVSGDRSYNEQFF; cdr3_nt: TGTGCCAGCAGCGTATCAGGGGACCGCTCCTACAATGAGCAGTTCTTC
v_call: TRBV28; d_call: NA; j_call: TRBJ1-4; clone_size: NA; cdr3_aa: CASSSHSATNEKLFF; cdr3_nt: TGTGCCAGCAGTTCCCACAGTGCAACTAATGAAAAACTGTTTTTT
v_call: TRBV5-8; d_call: TRBD2; j_call: TRBJ2-1; clone_size: NA; cdr3_aa: CASPHRRNPSGGLSYNEQFF; cdr3_nt: TGTGCCAGCCCCCATAGAAGAAACCCTAGCGGGGGGCTATCCTACAATGAGCAGTTCTTC
v_call: TRBV10-2; d_call: NA; j_call: TRBJ1-5; clone_size: NA; cdr3_aa: CASSEIRGDQPQHF; cdr3_nt: TGCGCCAGCAGTGAGATCCGGGGGGATCAGCCCCAGCATTTT
v_call: TRBV4-1; d_call: NA; j_call: TRBJ2-2; clone_size: NA; cdr3_aa: CASSQVLRGRTGELFF; cdr3_nt: TGCGCCAGCAGCCAAGTACTTAGGGGTCGGACCGGGGAGCTGTTTTTT
v_call: TRBV28; d_call: NA; j_call: TRBJ1-1; clone_size: NA; cdr3_aa: CASSQSPQLEAFF; cdr3_nt: TGTGCCAGCAGCCAGAGCCCACAGCTAGAAGCTTTCTTT
v_call: TRBV10-3; d_call: NA; j_call: TRBJ1-6; clone_size: once; cdr3_aa: CAISESAGYLSSPLHF; cdr3_nt: TGTGCCATCAGTGAGTCGGCAGGGTACCTTAGTTCACCCCTCCACTTT
v_call: TRBV7-8; d_call: NA; j_call: TRBJ1-3; clone_size: few; cdr3_aa: CASSYRAPRGNTIYF; cdr3_nt: TGTGCCAGCAGCTATAGGGCCCCTAGGGGAAACACCATATATTTT
v_call: TRBV19; d_call: NA; j_call: TRBJ1-4; clone_size: NA; cdr3_aa: CASSRPGEKLFF; cdr3_nt: TGTGCCAGTAGTAGACCGGGGGAAAAACTGTTTTTT
v_call: TRBV2; d_call: NA; j_call: TRBJ2-3; clone_size: NA; cdr3_aa: CASSVRGITDTQYF; cdr3_nt: TGTGCCAGCAGTGTTCGGGGGATCACAGATACGCAGTATTTT
v_call: TRBV29-1; d_call: NA; j_call: TRBJ2-3; clone_size: NA; cdr3_aa: CSVCRGPLPDTQYF; cdr3_nt: TGCAGCGTTTGTCGTGGCCCTTTACCAGATACGCAGTATTTT
v_call: TRBV5-1; d_call: NA; j_call: TRBJ2-1; clone_size: NA; cdr3_aa: CASSPSPSGRTYNEQFF; cdr3_nt: TGCGCCAGCAGCCCGTCTCCGAGCGGGCGTACCTACAATGAGCAGTTCTTC
v_call: TRBV9; d_call: NA; j_call: TRBJ1-5; clone_size: once; cdr3_aa: CASSATGNQPQHF; cdr3_nt: TGTGCCAGCAGCGCAACAGGTAATCAGCCCCAGCATTTT
v_call: TRBV7-2; d_call: NA; j_call: TRBJ1-1; clone_size: NA; cdr3_aa: CASSFQTNTEAFF; cdr3_nt: TGTGCCAGCAGCTTCCAAACGAACACTGAAGCTTTCTTT
v_call: TRBV6-6; d_call: TRBD1; j_call: TRBJ2-1; clone_size: NA; cdr3_aa: CASSTIGTATQFF; cdr3_nt: TGTGCCAGCAGTACAATCGGGACAGCCACCCAGTTCTTC
v_call: TRBV24-1; d_call: TRBD1; j_call: TRBJ2-3; clone_size: NA; cdr3_aa: CATEGTGGTDTQYF; cdr3_nt: TGTGCCACCGAAGGGACAGGGGGCACAGATACGCAGTATTTT
v_call: TRBV28; d_call: TRBD1; j_call: TRBJ1-5; clone_size: NA; cdr3_aa: CASSPPGQGAWQPQHF; cdr3_nt: TGTGCCAGCAGTCCCCCGGGACAGGGGGCTTGGCAGCCCCAGCATTTT
v_call: TRBV14; d_call: TRBD2; j_call: TRBJ2-3; clone_size: NA; cdr3_aa: CASSSQRGWTDTQYF; cdr3_nt: TGTGCCAGCAGCTCCCAGCGGGGGTGGACAGATACGCAGTATTTT
v_call: TRBV5-1; d_call: NA; j_call: TRBJ2-5; clone_size: NA; cdr3_aa: CASSFGAGETQYF; cdr3_nt: TGCGCCAGCAGCTTCGGGGCCGGGGAGACCCAGTACTTC
v_call: TRBV18; d_call: NA; j_call: TRBJ2-5; clone_size: NA; cdr3_aa: CASSPLAGAQETQYF; cdr3_nt: TGTGCCAGCTCACCACTTGCGGGGGCCCAAGAGACCCAGTACTTC
v_call: TRBV10-3; d_call: NA; j_call: TRBJ1-1; clone_size: NA; cdr3_aa: CAISPGWEMNTEAFF; cdr3_nt: TGTGCCATCAGTCCCGGGTGGGAAATGAACACTGAAGCTTTCTTT
v_call: TRBV7-8; d_call: NA; j_call: TRBJ2-5; clone_size: NA; cdr3_aa: CASSLVAVGSPETQYF; cdr3_nt: TGTGCCAGCAGCTTAGTTGCTGTGGGGTCCCCGGAGACCCAGTACTTC
v_call: TRBV28; d_call: NA; j_call: TRBJ1-2; clone_size: NA; cdr3_aa: CASRGSFYGYTF; cdr3_nt: TGTGCCAGCAGAGGGTCCTTTTATGGCTACACCTTC
v_call: TRBV24-1; d_call: TRBD1; j_call: TRBJ1-2; clone_size: NA; cdr3_aa: CATSAGTGGLWLGGYTF; cdr3_nt: TGTGCCACCAGTGCTGGGACAGGGGGCCTTTGGTTAGGTGGCTACACCTTC
v_call: TRBV28; d_call: NA; j_call: TRBJ1-5; clone_size: NA; cdr3_aa: CASSSSDPGFNQPQHF; cdr3_nt: TGTGCCAGCAGTTCCTCGGACCCGGGGTTCAATCAGCCCCAGCATTTT
v_call: TRBV5-4; d_call: TRBD1; j_call: TRBJ2-2; clone_size: once; cdr3_aa: CASSLRQGSGELFF; cdr3_nt: TGTGCCAGCAGCTTGCGACAGGGGTCCGGGGAGCTGTTTTTT
v_call: TRBV6-5; d_call: NA; j_call: TRBJ2-3; clone_size: once; cdr3_aa: CATLGFADTQYF; cdr3_nt: TGTGCCACCCTCGGGTTTGCAGATACGCAGTATTTT
v_call: TRBV3-1/TRBV3-2; d_call: NA; j_call: TRBJ1-1; clone_size: NA; cdr3_aa: CASSQDPRHNTEAFF; cdr3_nt: TGTGCCAGCAGCCAAGATCCCAGACATAACACTGAAGCTTTCTTT
v_call: TRBV4-3; d_call: TRBD1; j_call: TRBJ2-1; clone_size: NA; cdr3_aa: CASSLGQGTYNEQFF; cdr3_nt: TGCGCCAGCAGCCTCGGACAGGGGACCTACAATGAGCAGTTCTTC
v_call: TRBV19; d_call: TRBD1; j_call: TRBJ2-2; clone_size: NA; cdr3_aa: CASSTQGAGTGELFF; cdr3_nt: TGTGCCAGTAGTACCCAGGGGGCAGGAACCGGGGAGCTGTTTTTT
v_call: TRBV28; d_call: NA; j_call: TRBJ1-2; clone_size: NA; cdr3_aa: CASSLEPYGYTF; cdr3_nt: TGTGCCAGCAGTTTAGAACCCTATGGCTACACCTTC
v_call: TRBV29-1; d_call: NA; j_call: TRBJ2-2; clone_size: NA; cdr3_aa: CSVGSGLAGELFF; cdr3_nt: TGCAGCGTTGGCAGCGGGCTGGCCGGGGAGCTGTTTTTT
v_call: TRBV2; d_call: NA; j_call: TRBJ1-4; clone_size: NA; cdr3_aa: CASSGNRGEKLFF; cdr3_nt: TGTGCCAGCAGTGGCAACCGCGGGGAAAAACTGTTTTTT
v_call: TRBV7-9; d_call: TRBD1; j_call: TRBJ2-1; clone_size: few; cdr3_aa: CASSLGTTGLVEFF; cdr3_nt: TGTGCCAGCAGCTTAGGGACGACAGGGCTTGTAGAGTTCTTC
v_call: TRBV5-1; d_call: NA; j_call: TRBJ1-3; clone_size: NA; cdr3_aa: CASSLAGWTGNTIYF; cdr3_nt: TGCGCCAGCAGCTTGGCAGGGTGGACTGGAAACACCATATATTTT
v_call: TRBV6-5; d_call: NA; j_call: TRBJ1-2; clone_size: NA; cdr3_aa: CASGHLGSGYTF; cdr3_nt: TGTGCCAGCGGACATCTCGGTAGTGGCTACACCTTC
v_call: TRBV4-1; d_call: NA; j_call: TRBJ1-1; clone_size: few; cdr3_aa: CASSQVVNTEAFF; cdr3_nt: TGCGCCAGCAGCCAAGTTGTGAACACTGAAGCTTTCTTT
v_call: TRBV6-5; d_call: NA; j_call: TRBJ1-5; clone_size: NA; cdr3_aa: CASRVPNQPQHF; cdr3_nt: TGTGCCAGCAGGGTACCCAATCAGCCCCAGCATTTT